Included here is one TCR beta chain sequence, with context. Only in-frame clones appear in the TCRdb table, and some are missing; sequencing was by immunoSEQ multiplex PCR. The sample yields around 500,000 clones, roughly 80% seen once. These data originate in a study of shared clonotypes between healthy human individuals. This CDR3 region has 12 residues. Germline CDR1 reads SQVTM; CDR2 reads ANQGSEA. V was pared by 3 bases and J by 3 bases, with 8 bases between. The sample comprised PBMCs. The receptor was isolated from a woman in her thirties or forties in good health. Some clones in this sample may be carry-over from other donors' samples. The rearrangement uses TRBV29-1 and TRBJ1-2, with D tentatively TRBD1 (5 bases). This chain's CDR3 is CSVEQGDYGYTF. The CDR3 DNA sequence: TGCAGCGTTGAGCAGGGCGACTATGGCTACACCTTC. Full variable domain (outside the CDR3, taken from reference TRBV29-1 and TRBJ1-2): SAVISQKPSRDICQRGTSLTIQCQVDSQVTMMFWYRQQPGQSLTLIATANQGSEATYESGFVIDKFPISRPNLTFSTLTVSNMSPEDSSIYLCSVEQGDYGYTFGSGTRLTVV.